The clone carrying this T cell receptor (beta chain) was observed many times. This sample was included in a study of T cells in Graves' hyperthyroidism and ophthalmopathy. This CDR3 is built from 15 residues. V dropped 3 bases and J dropped 5 bases, with 14 bases sitting between them. CDR1 is SGHTA and CDR2 is FQGNSA in the germline V gene. Recently diagnosed hyperthyroidism of less than 2 months' duration affected patients aged 18 to 65. Isolation of PBMCs was performed on approximately 10 ml fresh peripheral blood. Regions amplified from RNA transcripts were the TCR beta CDR3 regions. The HTBI primer set drove a first-round RT-PCR of the TCR CDR3. TCRdb re-analysed the multiplex PCR reads in MiXCR, keeping a single row per CDR3 protein. The table shows hundreds of thousands of distinct CDR3 sequences, with over 35% occurring only once.

The receptor's source is a woman aged 40 to 49 with Graves' hyperthyroidism. V and J are TRBV7-2 and TRBJ1-5; D may be TRBD1 (5 bases). Sequencing was performed on blood. The CDR3, as DNA: TGTGCCAGCAGCTTGTTGGTAGTAGGGGATCAGCCCCAGCATTTT. Its protein product is CASSLLVVGDQPQHF.